This T cell receptor beta chain was recovered during a study of T cell responses to AZD1222 COVID-19 vaccine. With respect to this clone: The antigen is unknown.

TCRdb's copy holds only in-frame clones and misses some; the assay was immunoSEQ multiplex PCR. This sample has about 190,000 clones; roughly 92% occur once, and the top ten carry approximately 1.5%. Study observations and caveats: Donors skewed white British and female; clonal diversity was possibly underestimated. Repertoires were sampled only after the peak T cell response. After two AZD1222 doses, spike-specific TCR breadth and depth rose versus day 0. Unmutated variant regions are reportedly targeted by nearly half of spike-specific TCRs.

V was shortened by 6 bases and J by 0 bases, with 16 bases between the two germline ends. Germline-derived CDR1 and CDR2 are MDHEN and SYDVKM. The CDR3 contains 16 residues. This receptor was identified in an adult in good health. The chain combines TRBV28 with TRBJ2-3; D not resolved. The specimen was peripheral blood, collected on day 0 of AZD1222 vaccination. CDR3 loop: CASSPPLGRSTDTQYF. The CDR3 DNA reads TGTGCCAGCAGCCCCCCTTTGGGTCGAAGCACAGATACGCAGTATTTT.